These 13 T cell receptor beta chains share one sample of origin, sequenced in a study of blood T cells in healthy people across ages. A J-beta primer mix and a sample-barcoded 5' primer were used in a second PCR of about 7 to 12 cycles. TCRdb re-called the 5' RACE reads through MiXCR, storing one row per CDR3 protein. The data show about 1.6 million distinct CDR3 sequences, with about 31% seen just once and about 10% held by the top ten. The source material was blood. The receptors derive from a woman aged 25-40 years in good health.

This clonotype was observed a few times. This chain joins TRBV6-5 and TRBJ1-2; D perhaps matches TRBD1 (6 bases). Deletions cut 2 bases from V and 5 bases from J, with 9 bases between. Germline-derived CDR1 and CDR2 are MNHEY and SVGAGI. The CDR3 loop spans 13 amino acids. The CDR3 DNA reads TGTGCCAGCAGTTACCGTAGGGGGTATGGCTACACCTTC. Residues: CASSYRRGYGYTF.

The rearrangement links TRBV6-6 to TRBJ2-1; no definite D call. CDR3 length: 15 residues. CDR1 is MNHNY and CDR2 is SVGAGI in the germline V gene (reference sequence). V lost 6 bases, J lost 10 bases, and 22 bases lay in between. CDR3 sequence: CASSYTAVEYLEQFF. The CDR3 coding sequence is TGTGCCAGCAGCTATACGGCGGTGGAGTATTTGGAGCAGTTCTTC.

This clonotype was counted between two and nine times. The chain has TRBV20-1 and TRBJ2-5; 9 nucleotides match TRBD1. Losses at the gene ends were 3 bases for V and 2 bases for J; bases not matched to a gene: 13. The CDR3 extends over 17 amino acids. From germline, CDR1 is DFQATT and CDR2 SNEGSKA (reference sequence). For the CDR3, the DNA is TGCAGTGCTAGCGGGACAGGGAGGAGTAGTCGACAAGAGACCCAGTACTTC. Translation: CSASGTGRSSRQETQYF.

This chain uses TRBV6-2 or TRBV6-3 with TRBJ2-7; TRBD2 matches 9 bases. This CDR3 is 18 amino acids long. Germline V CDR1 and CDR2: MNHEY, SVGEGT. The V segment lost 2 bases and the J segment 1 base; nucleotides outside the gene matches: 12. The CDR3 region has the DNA TGTGCCAGCAGTTACCCGTGGGGTATGAGCGGGAGGTCCTACGAGCAGTACTTC. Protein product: CASSYPWGMSGRSYEQYF.

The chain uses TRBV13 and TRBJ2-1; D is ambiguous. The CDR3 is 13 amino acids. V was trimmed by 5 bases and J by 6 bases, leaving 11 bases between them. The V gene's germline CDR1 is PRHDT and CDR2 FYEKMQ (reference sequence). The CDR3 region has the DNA TGTGCCAGCAGCCTGGATGCCCGCAATGAGCAGTTCTTC. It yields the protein CASSLDARNEQFF. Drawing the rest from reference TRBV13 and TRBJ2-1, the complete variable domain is AAGVIQSPRHLIKEKRETATLKCYPIPRHDTVYWYQQGPGQDPQFLISFYEKMQSDKGSIPDRFSAQQFSDYHSELNMSSLELGDSALYFCASSLDARNEQFFGPGTRLTVL.

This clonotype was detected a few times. The CDR3 region is CAISESGGFGNEQFF. In DNA form, the CDR3 reads TGTGCCATCAGTGAGTCTGGAGGGTTTGGGAACGAGCAGTTCTTC. V is TRBV10-3 and J is TRBJ2-1; perhaps TRBD2 as D (6 bases). V was trimmed by 0 bases and J by 10 bases, leaving 16 bases between them. This CDR3 region has 15 residues. Germline V gene lookup returns CDR1 ENHRY and CDR2 SYGVKD.

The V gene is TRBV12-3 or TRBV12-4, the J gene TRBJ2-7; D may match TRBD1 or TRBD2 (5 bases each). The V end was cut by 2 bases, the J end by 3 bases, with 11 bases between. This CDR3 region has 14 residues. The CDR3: CASSLNPGRYEQYF. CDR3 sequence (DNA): TGTGCCAGCAGTTTAAATCCGGGGCGCTACGAGCAGTACTTC.

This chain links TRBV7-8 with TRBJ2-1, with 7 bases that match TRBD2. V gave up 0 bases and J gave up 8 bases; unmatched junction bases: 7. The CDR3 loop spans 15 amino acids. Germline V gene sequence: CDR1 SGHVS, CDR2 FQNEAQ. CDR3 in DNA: TGTGCCAGCAGCTTAGCGTACTCAGGGAGGGATGAGCAGTTCTTC. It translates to CASSLAYSGRDEQFF.

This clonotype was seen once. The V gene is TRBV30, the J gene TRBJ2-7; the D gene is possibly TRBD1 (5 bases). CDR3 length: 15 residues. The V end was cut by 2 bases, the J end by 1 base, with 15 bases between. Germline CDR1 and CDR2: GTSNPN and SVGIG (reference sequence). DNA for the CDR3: TGTGCCTGGAGTATCCAGGGCAAGCAATCCTACGAGCAGTACTTC. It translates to CAWSIQGKQSYEQYF.

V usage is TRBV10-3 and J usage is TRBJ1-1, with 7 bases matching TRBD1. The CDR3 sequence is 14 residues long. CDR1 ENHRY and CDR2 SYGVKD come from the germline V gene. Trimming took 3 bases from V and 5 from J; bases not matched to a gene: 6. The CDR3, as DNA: TGTGCCATCAGTGACCAGGGGACAGTGACTGAAGCTTTCTTT. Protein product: CAISDQGTVTEAFF.

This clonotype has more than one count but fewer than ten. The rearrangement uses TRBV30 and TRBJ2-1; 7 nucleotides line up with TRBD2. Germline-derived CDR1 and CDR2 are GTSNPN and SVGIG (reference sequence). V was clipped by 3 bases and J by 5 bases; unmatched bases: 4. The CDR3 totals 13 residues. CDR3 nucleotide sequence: TGTGCCTGGAGAAAGGCGGGAGACAATGAGCAGTTCTTC. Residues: CAWRKAGDNEQFF.

The CDR3 loop reads CSARSRDLSAYEQYF. CDR3 DNA sequence: TGCAGTGCTAGATCGCGAGATTTGTCCGCCTACGAGCAGTACTTC. V gene TRBV20-1 combines with J gene TRBJ2-7; no clear D gene. This CDR3 comprises 15 residues. In germline, CDR1 is DFQATT, CDR2 SNEGSKA (reference sequence). Trimming removed 2 bases at V and 2 bases at J, with 16 bases between.

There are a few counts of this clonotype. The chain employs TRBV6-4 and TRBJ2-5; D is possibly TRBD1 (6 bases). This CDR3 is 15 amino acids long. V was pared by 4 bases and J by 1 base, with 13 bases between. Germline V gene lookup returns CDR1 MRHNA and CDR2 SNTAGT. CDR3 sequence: CASSGDRRGQETQYF. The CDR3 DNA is TGTGCCAGCAGTGGTGACAGGAGAGGCCAAGAGACCCAGTACTTC.